The 12 T cell receptor beta chains presented below share a single source sample, sequenced in a study of OX40 agonist ivuxolimab in advanced cancers. TCRdb keeps only in-frame clones here, not all; method: immunoSEQ multiplex PCR. The sample records some 65,000 clones, around 90% being singletons. Source: CD4+ or CD8+ T cells sorted from blood, taken in a trial of the OX40 agonist ivuxolimab. Receptor source: an adult with an advanced solid tumor such as melanoma, head and neck, liver or kidney cancer.

The chain has TRBV6-1 and TRBJ1-6; D is unresolved. The germline V gene encodes CDR1 MNHNS and CDR2 SASEGT. The CDR3 has 14 amino acids. The V end was cut by 8 bases, the J end by 7 bases, with 15 bases between. The CDR3 bases are TGTGCCAGCCTGATCGGGCCCTTAAATTCACCCCTCCACTTT. Its protein is CASLIGPLNSPLHF.

This clone has just one count. This chain joins TRBV7-8 and TRBJ1-1; a possible D gene is TRBD1 (6 bases). The CDR3 loop spans 16 amino acids. Trimming took off 1 base at V and 3 bases at J, with 15 bases between the two ends. The V gene's germline CDR1 is SGHVS and CDR2 FQNEAQ. CDR3 coding DNA: TGTGCCAGCAGCTTAGGGGCGCAGGGGTATTACACTGAAGCTTTCTTT. It codes for CASSLGAQGYYTEAFF.

CDR3 DNA sequence: TGTGCCAGCCGCCTCCCGTTGCATCAATCAGTCGAGCAGTACTTC. It codes for CASRLPLHQSVEQYF. The rearrangement joins TRBV21-1 to TRBJ2-7; the D segment call TRBD1 is taken from the table without a DNA check. TRBV21-1 is given as a pseudogene. The CDR3 sequence is 15 residues long.

The sample holds one count of this clone. This rearrangement joins TRBV9 to TRBJ2-5; TRBD1 matches 8 bases. With V trimmed by 2 bases and J by 5 bases, 8 bases remained unmatched. This CDR3 has 15 amino acids. Germline CDR1 reads SGDLS; CDR2 reads YYNGEE. Here the CDR3 reads CASSVSPTGVETQYF. Here the CDR3 DNA reads TGTGCCAGCAGCGTTTCCCCGACAGGGGTGGAGACCCAGTACTTC. The entire variable domain, with the rest obtained from reference TRBV9 and TRBJ2-5, is as follows: DSGVTQTPKHLITATGQRVTLRCSPRSGDLSVYWYQQSLDQGLQFLIQYYNGEERAKGNILERFSAQQFPDLHSELNLSSLELGDSALYFCASSVSPTGVETQYFGPGTRLLVL.

This clone is classed as medium-sized. V usage is TRBV6-6 and J usage is TRBJ1-3; 8 bases agree with TRBD1. The germline gives CDR1 MNHNY, CDR2 SVGAGI (reference sequence). This CDR3 spans 14 amino acids. V lost 6 bases, J lost 6 bases, and 7 bases stayed unmatched. CDR3 bases: TGTGCCAGCAGGAAGACAGGGGAGATAAACACCATATATTTT. It translates to CASRKTGEINTIYF.

V and J are TRBV5-1 and TRBJ1-4; D perhaps matches TRBD1 (5 bases). V gave up 1 base and J gave up 8 bases, with 9 bases separating them. CDR3 length equals 13 residues. The V gene's germline CDR1 is SGHRS and CDR2 YFSETQ. The CDR3: CASSLRGGEKLFF. CDR3 DNA sequence: TGCGCCAGCAGCTTGCGGGGCGGGGAAAAACTGTTTTTT.

The rearrangement links TRBV4-1 to TRBJ1-5, with no clear D. Germline V gene sequence: CDR1 MGHRA, CDR2 YSYEKL. The V end was cut by 1 base, the J end by 1 base, with 5 bases between. The CDR3 sequence is 14 residues long. CDR3: CASSQGASNQPQHF. Here the CDR3 DNA reads TGCGCCAGCAGCCAAGGCGCGAGCAATCAGCCCCAGCATTTT.

The CDR3 region is CASSASDRGRGQPQHF. Written as DNA, the CDR3 is TGTGCCAGCTCAGCATCGGACAGGGGGCGCGGTCAGCCCCAGCATTTT. The chain links TRBV18 to TRBJ1-5, with 11 bases fitting TRBD1. Germline CDR1 reads KGHSH; CDR2 reads LQKENI. This CDR3 has 16 amino acids. Trimming took 5 bases from V and 6 from J; bases not matched to a gene: 9. Using reference TRBV18 and TRBJ1-5 for the parts outside the CDR3, the full variable domain is NAGVMQNPRHLVRRRGQEARLRCSPMKGHSHVYWYRQLPEEGLKFMVYLQKENIIDESGMPKERFSAEFPKEGPSILRIQQVVRGDSAAYFCASSASDRGRGQPQHFGDGTRLSIL.

Written as DNA, the CDR3 is TGTGCCAGCAGCCTTTACCAAGCCGCGGCCAGCCAAGAGACCCAGTACTTC. It translates to CASSLYQAAASQETQYF. The chain joins TRBV11-1 to TRBJ2-5; no definite D call. CDR3 length equals 17 residues. The ends were cut back, 5 bases at V and 1 base at J, with 20 bases in the middle. Germline loops: CDR1 SGHAT, CDR2 FQDESV (reference sequence).

This chain connects TRBV2 to TRBJ1-1; tentatively, D is TRBD1 (5 bases). The CDR3 sequence is 12 residues long. Germline CDR1 reads SNHLY; CDR2 reads FYNNEI. V lost 7 bases and J 7 bases, leaving 13 bases between the germline ends. The CDR3 DNA is TGTGCCAGCATAGGGGCGCCCATTGAAGCTTTCTTT. Translation gives CASIGAPIEAFF.

The CDR3 reads CASSLLSSGGAKDTQYF. CDR3 DNA sequence: TGTGCCAGCAGTTTATTGAGTAGCGGGGGGGCCAAGGATACGCAGTATTTT. The chain employs TRBV28 and TRBJ2-3; 11 positions match TRBD2. CDR3 length equals 17 residues. Germline V gives CDR1 MDHEN, CDR2 SYDVKM. The V and J ends lost 1 base and 6 bases, in that order; junction bases with no gene match: 9.

The chain is built from TRBV6-5 and TRBJ2-7; D gene uncertain. Germline V gene sequence: CDR1 MNHEY, CDR2 SVGAGI. Trimming shortened V by 5 bases and J by 0 bases, and 14 bases separated the two germline ends. This CDR3 comprises 15 residues. The CDR3 DNA reads TGTGCCAGCAGTCCCCTGCAGTCCCGCTCCTACGAGCAGTACTTC. Its protein product is CASSPLQSRSYEQYF.